This TCR beta chain is drawn from a study of blood T cell repertoires in COVID-19 (dated by TCRdb to the early 2020s). With regard to the full study: Collaborator samples came from the United States, Italy and Spain and covered acute and convalescent phases of COVID-19. Samples came from the ongoing ImmuneRACE study (first 160 participants) plus 1,254 subjects from 6 global collaborators. Where HLA class I and class II types were available, the types were taken from metadata supplied by the sample provider, not from assay-based typing. A freely available public database, intended as a resource for researchers studying the immune response to SARS-CoV-2, is where the repertoires were released. The sample metadata nearly always contained a de-identified subject ID, COVID-19 status, age in years and sex. The material from the prospective study consisted of cDNA or gDNA derived from T cells, B-cell-depleted T cells, or PBMCs. Subjects who had been exposed to COVID-19, were actively infected with it, or had recovered from it provided the deeply sampled blood TCRbeta repertoires that made up the dataset. General findings and caveats noted by the study authors: How much clinical and demographic metadata was included differed by source and by participant, and the metadata was provided uncurated.

Cut back by 1 base and 5 bases, the V and J ends lie 5 bases apart. The CDR1 and CDR2 encoded by the germline V gene (reference sequence) are LGHDT and YNNKEL. The CDR3 numbers 12 residues from cysteine through phenylalanine. Of all the DNA, just the CDR3 is kept, 36 bases in frame from base 1. TCRbeta CDR3 regions were amplified from genomic DNA using the immunoSEQ Assay, a bias-controlled multiplex PCR. For the original study's pipeline: Within the assay, amplification of reference gene primers was used to estimate how many nucleated cells each sample contained. To quantify the absolute abundance of each unique TCRbeta CDR3 rearrangement, sequence reads were collapsed and filtered. Productive Simpson clonality was computed per sample as the square root of Simpson's diversity index over productive rearrangements. Drawn from immuneACCESS, this table holds only the in-frame rearrangements with V and J called that TCRdb kept. Clones are partly lost; checked studies trace under half to an unresolved V gene and leave the rest unexplained. V, J and clone size are taken as reported in that table, and D and trimming were inferred from the DNA itself. Here the sample has about 140,000 clones; under 85% occur a single time. The top ten clones comprise approximately 1.6% of the sample.

About this clone itself: This clone's antigen is unknown. No base qualities exist here, and no much larger clone lies one base off it.

Participants in the prospective study were enrolled through a virtual design, were aged roughly 18 to 100 years, and lived in approximately 24 United States geographic areas. To assign participants to cohorts, the prospective study relied on clinical history that participants themselves reported in a screening survey and a study questionnaire. A participant counted as exposed if, within 2 weeks of entering the study, that participant had been in contact with someone who had a PCR-confirmed or clinician-diagnosed COVID-19 case. In the prospective study, whole blood, serum and a nasopharyngeal or oropharyngeal swab were collected from each participant by mobile phlebotomists. Prospective study participants could optionally give additional blood draws and questionnaires over a roughly 2-month period. Prospective study blood samples were shipped either frozen or at room temperature before DNA extraction.

Material: PBMCs or T cells enriched from blood (not recorded which). The TCR originated in a woman under 30 who had been exposed to COVID-19. Recombination connected TRBV3-1 (or the pseudogene TRBV3-2) to TRBJ1-1; the D gene is not confidently resolved. The bases read TGTGCCAGCAGCCAAGTTCGGACTGAAGCTTTCTTT. This sequence encodes CASSQVRTEAFF.